The 2 T cell receptor beta chains below all came from one sample that was sequenced in a study of T cells in narcolepsy. Only in-frame clones appear in the TCRdb table, and some are missing; sequencing was by immunoSEQ multiplex PCR. Among roughly 2,400 clones, roughly 28% were seen once, and the ten largest hold approximately 19%. Their target antigens are unknown. Sequencing input: cultured CD4+ T cells from cerebrospinal fluid. Receptors were obtained from a human donor with narcolepsy.

The rearrangement uses TRBV11-2 and TRBJ1-2, with a tentative D call TRBD1 (6 bases). This CDR3 comprises 17 residues. Germline values: CDR1 SGHAT, CDR2 FQNNGV. V was pared by 3 bases and J by 1 base, with 18 bases between. The CDR3 DNA reads TGTGCCAGCAGCTTGGGGATCAACAGGGACCTTAACTATGGCTACACCTTC. It encodes CASSLGINRDLNYGYTF. Based on the CDR3 plus reference TRBV11-2 and TRBJ1-2, the full variable domain is EAGVAQSPRYKIIEKRQSVAFWCNPISGHATLYWYQQILGQGPKLLIQFQNNGVVDDSQLPKDRFSAERLKGVDSTLKIQPAKLEDSAVYLCASSLGINRDLNYGYTFGSGTRLTVV.

This chain connects TRBV18 to TRBJ2-7, with 10 bases aligning to TRBD1. J lost 3 bases, V lost 8 bases, and 16 bases had no gene match. This CDR3 spans 17 amino acids. Germline V gene lookup returns CDR1 KGHSH and CDR2 LQKENI. The DNA for the CDR3 is TGTGCCAGCCCGCCCCGCCCCTGGGACAGGGGACTCTACGAGCAGTACTTC. It codes for CASPPRPWDRGLYEQYF.